Given below is one TCR beta chain in context. Antigen unknown. This record belongs to a study of cytomegalovirus exposure and HLA in healthy donors. Study-level points and caveats: It was in a later analysis that TCR association rates were seen to vary by HLA locus, highest for DRB1 and lowest for HLA-C. For presence/absence analyses, sequencing depth was assumed to be roughly uniform across donors. Apart from CMV serostatus, no immune exposure information was available.

Amplification used 60 Vbeta primers and 13 Jbeta primers. Here immunoSEQ multiplex PCR was the method, and the copy in TCRdb shows in-frame clones only, minus some. Among 180,000 or so clones listed, approximately 84% were seen once. The sequence derives from a girl under 18 in good health and CMV-seropositive. Sequencing was done on a sample of PBMCs.

CDR3 nucleotide sequence: TGTGCCAGCAGTGAGGCCGGACAGGGAGAATACTTC. Residues: CASSEAGQGEYF. V and J are TRBV2 and TRBJ2-4; TRBD1 aligns across 8 bases. Per the germline V gene, CDR1 is SNHLY and CDR2 is FYNNEI. Losses at the gene ends were 3 bases for V and 16 bases for J; bases not matched to a gene: 8. The CDR3 spans 12 residues.